This T cell receptor beta chain was sequenced in a study of blood T cell repertoires in COVID-19. Study-level background: Acute-phase and convalescent COVID-19 samples originated in the United States, Italy and Spain. PBMCs, B-cell-depleted T cells, or T cells were the source of the cDNA or gDNA that made up the material.

Per the original data handling: Amplification with reference gene primers provided the estimates of nucleated cell counts. The protocol was immunoSEQ multiplex PCR, while the TCRdb copy is restricted to in-frame clones and leaves out a portion. V and J calls and clone size come straight from that table; D and trimming were deduced from the DNA. Of 35,000 to 45,000 clones listed, approximately 81% are singletons. The source of this sequence is a woman in her seventies in a cohort sampled during active COVID-19. The specimen sequenced was peripheral blood.

This CDR3 reads CASRPPGTTAYEQYF. CDR3 nucleotide sequence: TGTGCCAGCAGACCCCCCGGGACTACCGCCTACGAGCAGTACTTC. The chain couples TRBV28 to TRBJ2-7; 7 nucleotides match TRBD2. Germline V gene lookup returns CDR1 MDHEN and CDR2 SYDVKM. V shed 6 bases, J shed 2 bases, and the junction held 10 bases outside the gene matches. The CDR3 is made up of 15 amino acids.